The 3 T cell receptor beta chains below all came from one sample that was sequenced in a study of blood T cell repertoires in COVID-19. Profiling relied on immunoSEQ multiplex PCR, and the TCRdb table lists in-frame clones only, not all of them. The sample contains roughly 140,000 clones, 75% to 90% of which appear only once. The sequencing sample was made of peripheral blood. These TCRs come from a woman in her sixties or seventies with active or convalescent COVID-19.

The J gene is TRBJ1-3, the V gene TRBV10-3, with no clear D. The germline CDR1 and CDR2 sequences are ENHRY and SYGVKD. Trimming pared 3 bases from V and 1 base from J, leaving 13 bases between. The CDR3 is 16 amino acids. CDR3 sequence: CAISDRGRESGNTIYF. In nucleotides, the CDR3 is TGTGCCATCAGTGACCGAGGGAGGGAATCTGGAAACACCATATATTTT.

The CDR3 sequence is CASSSSGGIPSGNTIYF. DNA of the CDR3: TGTGCCAGCAGCTCCTCGGGGGGGATTCCCTCTGGAAACACCATATATTTT. The chain carries TRBV7-2 and TRBJ1-3, with D tentatively TRBD1 (5 bases). This CDR3 spans 17 amino acids. Germline V gives CDR1 SGHTA, CDR2 FQGNSA. Trimming removed 4 bases at V and 0 bases at J, with 16 bases between.

This clone was counted a few times. This chain uses TRBV2 with TRBJ2-1, with TRBD2 identical over 13 bases. The CDR3 totals 15 residues. Germline V gene sequence: CDR1 SNHLY, CDR2 FYNNEI. V dropped 5 bases and J dropped 5; count of bases not matched to a gene: 3. The CDR3 nucleotides read TGTGCCAGCAGTACCGGGACTAGCGGGAACAATGAGCAGTTCTTC. Amino acid sequence: CASSTGTSGNNEQFF.